Listed below are T cell receptor beta chains from one sample, sequenced in a study of blood T cell repertoires in COVID-19. Clones were sequenced by immunoSEQ multiplex PCR, and TCRdb holds only the in-frame ones, with some missing. The sample lists around 300,000 clones, around 90% occurring once. The sample consisted of PBMCs or T cells enriched from blood (not recorded which). Receptors originate from a woman in her forties or fifties who had recovered from COVID-19. CDR3s include the opening cysteine and the closing phenylalanine or tryptophan. D genes are given only for firm matches. Clone size, where shown, is once, few, many, or a class for clones that have expanded.

clone size: -; V gene: TRBV9; J gene: TRBJ1-1; D gene: -; CDR3 protein: CASSGSYQDTEAFF; CDR3 DNA: TGTGCCAGCTCGGGATCCTACCAGGACACTGAAGCTTTCTTT
clone size: -; V gene: TRBV6-5; J gene: TRBJ2-7; D gene: -; CDR3 protein: CASSRTIYYEQYF; CDR3 DNA: TGTGCCAGCAGTCGGACAATTTACTACGAGCAGTACTTC
clone size: -; V gene: TRBV9; J gene: TRBJ2-2; D gene: TRBD2; CDR3 protein: CASSRLAPGELFF; CDR3 DNA: TGTGCCAGCAGCCGACTAGCCCCCGGGGAGCTGTTTTTT
clone size: -; V gene: TRBV7-2; J gene: TRBJ2-1; D gene: TRBD1; CDR3 protein: CASSFDRASYNEQFF; CDR3 DNA: TGTGCCAGCAGCTTCGACAGGGCCTCCTACAATGAGCAGTTCTTC
clone size: -; V gene: TRBV7-3; J gene: TRBJ1-2; D gene: -; CDR3 protein: CASSQGGQAYGYTF; CDR3 DNA: TGTGCCAGCAGCCAAGGTGGACAAGCCTATGGCTACACCTTC
clone size: -; V gene: TRBV19; J gene: TRBJ2-3; D gene: TRBD1; CDR3 protein: CASSTQGGTDTQYF; CDR3 DNA: TGTGCCAGTAGTACACAGGGGGGCACAGATACGCAGTATTTT
clone size: -; V gene: TRBV7-6; J gene: TRBJ2-2; D gene: -; CDR3 protein: CASSSENGLNTGELFF; CDR3 DNA: TGTGCCAGCAGCTCGGAGAATGGACTTAACACCGGGGAGCTGTTTTTT
clone size: -; V gene: TRBV3-1/TRBV3-2; J gene: TRBJ1-3; D gene: -; CDR3 protein: CASSQGEFQGAGNTIYF; CDR3 DNA: TGTGCCAGCAGCCAAGGAGAGTTCCAGGGTGCTGGAAACACCATATATTTT
clone size: -; V gene: TRBV28; J gene: TRBJ2-6; D gene: TRBD1; CDR3 protein: CASSLRQGLGTGANVLTF; CDR3 DNA: TGTGCCAGCAGTCTACGACAGGGGTTGGGCACTGGGGCCAACGTCCTGACTTTC
clone size: once; V gene: TRBV28; J gene: TRBJ1-5; D gene: -; CDR3 protein: CASRRTEFNQPQHF; CDR3 DNA: TGTGCCAGCAGGCGGACAGAATTCAATCAGCCCCAGCATTTT
clone size: -; V gene: TRBV5-6; J gene: TRBJ2-7; D gene: TRBD1; CDR3 protein: CASSEGQGAYEQYF; CDR3 DNA: TGTGCCAGCAGCGAGGGACAGGGGGCCTACGAGCAGTACTTC
clone size: -; V gene: TRBV6-5; J gene: TRBJ1-1; D gene: -; CDR3 protein: CASRQLQGFAFF; CDR3 DNA: TGTGCCAGCAGACAACTACAGGGTTTTGCTTTCTTT
clone size: -; V gene: TRBV5-1; J gene: TRBJ2-5; D gene: TRBD1; CDR3 protein: CASSARTGDTETQYF; CDR3 DNA: TGCGCCAGCAGCGCTAGGACAGGGGATACAGAGACCCAGTACTTC
clone size: -; V gene: TRBV4-3; J gene: TRBJ2-1; D gene: TRBD2; CDR3 protein: CASSQEGGGRERHNSYNEQFF; CDR3 DNA: TGCGCCAGCAGCCAAGAGGGGGGGGGTAGAGAAAGGCACAATTCCTACAATGAGCAGTTCTTC
clone size: -; V gene: TRBV28; J gene: TRBJ1-5; D gene: TRBD1; CDR3 protein: CASSARTGNQPQHF; CDR3 DNA: TGTGCCAGCAGTGCACGGACAGGGAATCAGCCCCAGCATTTT
clone size: -; V gene: TRBV6-1; J gene: TRBJ1-4; D gene: TRBD1; CDR3 protein: CASSVPGQGRHEKLFF; CDR3 DNA: TGTGCCAGCAGTGTCCCGGGACAGGGGAGGCATGAAAAACTGTTTTTT
clone size: -; V gene: TRBV7-2; J gene: TRBJ1-5; D gene: -; CDR3 protein: CASSRQINQPQHF; CDR3 DNA: TGTGCCAGCAGCCGACAGATCAATCAGCCCCAGCATTTT
clone size: -; V gene: TRBV24-1; J gene: TRBJ1-2; D gene: TRBD1; CDR3 protein: CATSETGGGNYGYTF; CDR3 DNA: TGTGCCACCAGTGAAACAGGGGGCGGAAACTATGGCTACACCTTC
clone size: once; V gene: TRBV6-9; J gene: TRBJ2-7; D gene: -; CDR3 protein: CASNRLIGQSYEQYF; CDR3 DNA: TGTGCCAGCAATAGATTGATAGGACAGTCCTACGAGCAGTACTTC
clone size: -; V gene: TRBV24-1; J gene: TRBJ2-1; D gene: TRBD2; CDR3 protein: CATSRAGGSGGEQFF; CDR3 DNA: TGTGCCACCAGTAGGGCGGGAGGATCCGGGGGGGAGCAGTTCTTC
clone size: -; V gene: TRBV4-3; J gene: TRBJ1-3; D gene: TRBD1; CDR3 protein: CASSRQGPGTGASGNTIYF; CDR3 DNA: TGCGCCAGCAGCCGTCAAGGCCCCGGGACAGGAGCCTCTGGAAACACCATATATTTT
clone size: -; V gene: TRBV3-1/TRBV3-2; J gene: TRBJ2-7; D gene: TRBD2; CDR3 protein: CASSQESAFSSGRVSYEQYF; CDR3 DNA: TGTGCCAGCAGCCAAGAATCGGCCTTTTCTAGCGGGAGAGTCTCCTACGAGCAGTACTTC
clone size: -; V gene: TRBV30; J gene: TRBJ2-6; D gene: -; CDR3 protein: CAWSDRFSGANVLTF; CDR3 DNA: TGTGCCTGGAGTGACAGGTTTTCTGGGGCCAACGTCCTGACTTTC
clone size: once; V gene: TRBV27; J gene: TRBJ2-7; D gene: TRBD2; CDR3 protein: CASKVRTREYEQYF; CDR3 DNA: TGTGCCAGCAAAGTAAGGACTAGAGAGTACGAGCAGTACTTC
clone size: -; V gene: TRBV7-6; J gene: TRBJ1-1; D gene: TRBD1; CDR3 protein: CASSPEDRGREAFF; CDR3 DNA: TGTGCCAGCAGCCCGGAGGACAGGGGAAGAGAAGCTTTCTTT
clone size: once; V gene: TRBV19; J gene: TRBJ1-3; D gene: -; CDR3 protein: CASSIQVLAGNTIYF; CDR3 DNA: TGTGCCAGTAGTATCCAAGTTTTAGCTGGAAACACCATATATTTT
clone size: -; V gene: TRBV4-3; J gene: TRBJ2-7; D gene: TRBD2; CDR3 protein: CASSQDRSSGRYEQYF; CDR3 DNA: TGCGCCAGCAGCCAAGATAGGTCGAGCGGGAGATACGAGCAGTACTTC
clone size: few; V gene: TRBV25-1; J gene: TRBJ1-6; D gene: TRBD1; CDR3 protein: CASSAGTGGFSPLHF; CDR3 DNA: TGTGCCAGCAGTGCCGGGACAGGGGGATTCTCACCCCTCCACTTT
clone size: -; V gene: TRBV7-4; J gene: TRBJ2-1; D gene: -; CDR3 protein: CASSFIGGGSSYNEQFF; CDR3 DNA: TGTGCCAGCAGCTTTATAGGGGGAGGGAGCTCCTACAATGAGCAGTTCTTC
clone size: -; V gene: TRBV7-8; J gene: TRBJ2-7; D gene: -; CDR3 protein: CASSLRFEQYF; CDR3 DNA: TGTGCCAGCAGCCTCAGATTCGAGCAGTACTTC
clone size: -; V gene: TRBV9; J gene: TRBJ2-7; D gene: TRBD2; CDR3 protein: CASSVPSSGSMYF; CDR3 DNA: TGTGCCAGCAGCGTACCGTCTAGCGGGAGTATGTACTTC
clone size: -; V gene: TRBV7-9; J gene: TRBJ2-2; D gene: TRBD1; CDR3 protein: CASSLTGVTGELFF; CDR3 DNA: TGTGCCAGCAGCTTAACAGGGGTCACCGGGGAGCTGTTTTTT
clone size: -; V gene: TRBV7-3; J gene: TRBJ2-3; D gene: -; CDR3 protein: CAGDLQRDTQYF; CDR3 DNA: TGTGCCGGAGACTTGCAGAGAGATACGCAGTATTTT
clone size: -; V gene: TRBV3-1/TRBV3-2; J gene: TRBJ2-1; D gene: TRBD2; CDR3 protein: CASSQDLPSGSDEQFF; CDR3 DNA: TGTGCCAGCAGCCAAGATTTACCTAGCGGGAGTGATGAGCAGTTCTTC
clone size: -; V gene: TRBV7-9; J gene: TRBJ1-3; D gene: -; CDR3 protein: CASSSRGSSSGNTIYF; CDR3 DNA: TGTGCCAGCAGCTCACGAGGGTCTAGCTCTGGAAACACCATATATTTT
clone size: -; V gene: TRBV18; J gene: TRBJ2-7; D gene: TRBD2; CDR3 protein: CASSPRWEASGYEQYF; CDR3 DNA: TGTGCCAGCTCACCACGATGGGAAGCTAGCGGCTACGAGCAGTACTTC
clone size: -; V gene: TRBV5-1; J gene: TRBJ2-1; D gene: TRBD2; CDR3 protein: CASHNGLASESSYNEQFF; CDR3 DNA: TGCGCCAGCCACAACGGACTAGCGTCAGAGAGCTCCTACAATGAGCAGTTCTTC
clone size: -; V gene: TRBV4-3; J gene: TRBJ1-3; D gene: TRBD1; CDR3 protein: CASSPRRDRGNTIYF; CDR3 DNA: TGCGCCAGCAGCCCGCGCCGGGACAGGGGGAACACCATATATTTT
clone size: -; V gene: TRBV19; J gene: TRBJ1-2; D gene: TRBD1; CDR3 protein: CASSIGTGNYGYTF; CDR3 DNA: TGTGCCAGTAGTATAGGGACAGGGAACTATGGCTACACCTTC
clone size: -; V gene: TRBV6-2/TRBV6-3; J gene: TRBJ1-1; D gene: TRBD1; CDR3 protein: CASSPGGKNTEAFF; CDR3 DNA: TGTGCCAGCAGTCCAGGGGGAAAGAACACTGAAGCTTTCTTT
clone size: -; V gene: TRBV5-8; J gene: TRBJ1-1; D gene: -; CDR3 protein: CASSLYSLLNTEAFF; CDR3 DNA: TGTGCCAGCAGCTTGTACAGTCTTTTGAACACTGAAGCTTTCTTT
clone size: -; V gene: TRBV30; J gene: TRBJ2-5; D gene: -; CDR3 protein: CAWGAGKVVQETQYF; CDR3 DNA: TGTGCCTGGGGTGCGGGTAAGGTGGTACAAGAGACCCAGTACTTC
clone size: -; V gene: TRBV7-2; J gene: TRBJ1-1; D gene: TRBD1; CDR3 protein: CASSSSGTGGGNTEAFF; CDR3 DNA: TGTGCCAGCAGCTCATCCGGGACAGGGGGCGGAAACACTGAAGCTTTCTTT
clone size: -; V gene: TRBV29-1; J gene: TRBJ1-1; D gene: TRBD1; CDR3 protein: CSVDRRRGTEAFF; CDR3 DNA: TGCAGCGTGGACAGGAGGCGCGGCACTGAAGCTTTCTTT
clone size: -; V gene: TRBV7-3; J gene: TRBJ2-5; D gene: TRBD2; CDR3 protein: CASSQGSGSTETQYF; CDR3 DNA: TGTGCCAGCAGCCAAGGTAGCGGGAGTACAGAGACCCAGTACTTC
clone size: -; V gene: TRBV5-6; J gene: TRBJ1-1; D gene: -; CDR3 protein: CASSLSGSLNTEAFF; CDR3 DNA: TGTGCCAGCAGCTTGTCTGGCAGTTTGAACACTGAAGCTTTCTTT
clone size: once; V gene: TRBV7-2; J gene: TRBJ2-1; D gene: TRBD2; CDR3 protein: CASSTGLAGGGEQFF; CDR3 DNA: TGTGCCAGCAGTACCGGACTAGCGGGAGGAGGTGAGCAGTTCTTC
clone size: -; V gene: TRBV29-1; J gene: TRBJ2-2; D gene: TRBD1; CDR3 protein: CSVRGQGVNTGELFF; CDR3 DNA: TGCAGCGTCCGAGGACAGGGCGTGAACACCGGGGAGCTGTTTTTT